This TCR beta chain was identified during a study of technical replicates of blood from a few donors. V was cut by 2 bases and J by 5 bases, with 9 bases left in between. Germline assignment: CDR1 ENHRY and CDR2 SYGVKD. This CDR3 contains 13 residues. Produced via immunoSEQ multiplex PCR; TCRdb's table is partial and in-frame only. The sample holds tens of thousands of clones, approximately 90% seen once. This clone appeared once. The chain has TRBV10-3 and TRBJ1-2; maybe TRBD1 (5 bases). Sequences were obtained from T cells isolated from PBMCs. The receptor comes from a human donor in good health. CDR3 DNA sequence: TGTGCCATCAGTGAGCAGGGAAGATATGGCTACACCTTC. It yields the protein CAISEQGRYGYTF.